This T cell receptor (beta chain) came from a study of CD8 T cells in Susac syndrome. Study information: The sequenced Susac syndrome patients included five or six who had clinically active disease and about 8 who were in remission. Treatment at blood withdrawal was none, corticosteroids, or intravenous immunoglobulin alone in Susac syndrome patients.

The authors reverse transcribed roughly 0.45 to 1 ug RNA with random hexamers. Each CDR3 protein gets one entry after TCRdb re-called the immunoSEQ multiplex PCR reads with MiXCR. This sample carries over 150,000 distinct CDR3 sequences, roughly 94% of them seen once, and the ten largest clones take 0.099%. V was cut by 2 bases and J by 8 bases, with 16 bases left in between. The CDR3 has 15 residues. CDR1 is SGHAT and CDR2 is FQNNGV in the germline V gene. TCR beta sequencing covered blood CD8+ and CD4+ T cells. This chain links TRBV11-2 with TRBJ2-1, with D possibly being TRBD1 (5 bases). The receptor was isolated from a human donor with Susac syndrome. Sequencing was done on a sample of CD4+ T cells from PBMCs. This chain's CDR3 is CASSLLSGIGDEQFF. The CDR3 bases are TGTGCCAGCAGCTTACTTTCAGGGATCGGCGATGAGCAGTTCTTC. The whole variable domain, filled in from reference TRBV11-2 and TRBJ2-1, reads EAGVAQSPRYKIIEKRQSVAFWCNPISGHATLYWYQQILGQGPKLLIQFQNNGVVDDSQLPKDRFSAERLKGVDSTLKIQPAKLEDSAVYLCASSLLSGIGDEQFFGPGTRLTVL.